This T cell receptor beta chain was sequenced during a study of shared clonotypes between healthy human individuals. In the study overall: Contributing individuals were a couple of females and a few males aged 18 to 49.

The V end was cut by 7 bases, the J end by 7 bases, with 17 bases between. The germline gives CDR1 MNHEY, CDR2 SVGAGI. CDR3 length: 13 amino acids. Every subset's genomic DNA went evenly onto several immunoSEQ plates. Measured with immunoSEQ multiplex PCR; TCRdb has only the in-frame clones, and not every one. Among about 1 million clones listed, 70% to 80% were seen once. The donors were adults (healthy and HIV-negative) with no recent acute infections or vaccinations. The specimen was memory CD4+ T cells sorted from blood. Noted subset: CD45RA-negative fraction. The V call is TRBV6-5, the J call TRBJ2-7; D gene uncertain. The clonotype comes from a man younger than 35 in good health. The CDR3 loop reads CASTEPVLLEQYF. The CDR3 DNA sequence: TGTGCCAGCACCGAGCCTGTGCTACTGGAGCAGTACTTC.